This entry lists 8 T cell receptor beta chains sequenced from one sample in a study of chemoradiotherapy in HPV16-positive cancers. The method was immunoSEQ multiplex PCR; TCRdb's version includes in-frame clones alone and lacks a portion of them. The sample records 30,000 or so clones, 88% being singletons. This specimen was blood, taken from a patient who underwent chemoradiotherapy. The receptors shown here come from a human donor with HPV-associated anogenital cancer.

V is TRBV12-5 and J is TRBJ2-2; D remains ambiguous. There are 12 residues in the CDR3. Germline V gene lookup returns CDR1 LGHNT and CDR2 FRNRAP. Trimming pared 8 bases from V and 1 base from J, leaving 5 bases between. The CDR3 region has the DNA TGTGCTAGTATGTTGAACACCGGGGAGCTGTTTTTT. Translating gives CASMLNTGELFF.

This chain links TRBV7-2 with TRBJ1-2; a weak D match, TRBD1 (6 bases). Trimming removed 4 bases at V and 7 bases at J, with 16 bases between. Per the germline V gene, CDR1 is SGHTA and CDR2 is FQGNSA. The CDR3 extends over 14 amino acids. The CDR3 DNA is TGTGCCAGCAGCTCTCAGGGGCGGGCGAGTGGCTACACCTTC. It codes for CASSSQGRASGYTF.

This sequence joins TRBV28 and TRBJ1-1; D not certain. This CDR3 is 12 amino acids long. Per germline, CDR1 MDHEN and CDR2 SYDVKM. Between the trimmed V and J ends, which lost 5 bases and 5 bases, there was a span of 9 bases. The chain's CDR3 is CASSPRGTEAFF. In DNA form, the CDR3 reads TGTGCCAGCAGTCCCCGCGGGACTGAAGCTTTCTTT.

The chain couples TRBV12-2 to TRBJ2-7; the DNA was not compared with TRBD1, the D call given in the table. TRBV12-2 represents a pseudogene. This CDR3 has 14 residues. CDR3 in amino acids: CASRPRTGIHEQYF. DNA for the CDR3: TGTGCAAGTCGCCCAAGGACAGGGATCCACGAGCAGTACTTC.

This clone was counted a single time. The chain uses TRBV5-1 and TRBJ2-4, with a weak D call TRBD2 (7 bases). CDR3 length: 18 amino acids. Germline V gives CDR1 SGHRS, CDR2 YFSETQ. V lost 0 bases, J lost 7 bases, and 23 bases lay in between. This chain's CDR3 is CASSLEESSGRGGNIQYF. The CDR3 DNA sequence: TGCGCCAGCAGCTTGGAGGAATCCTCAGGGAGGGGGGGTAACATTCAGTACTTC.

The genes are TRBV5-5 and TRBJ1-5; the D is unclear. The CDR3 contains 17 residues. Germline-derived CDR1 and CDR2 are SGHKS and YYEKEE (reference sequence). With 0 bases removed from V and 0 bases from J, the gap between germline ends came to 13 bases. CDR3 sequence reads: CASSLDWEIYSNQPQHF. The CDR3 bases are TGTGCCAGCAGCTTGGATTGGGAGATTTATAGCAATCAGCCCCAGCATTTT.

This chain connects TRBV6-1 to TRBJ2-7, with a possible D match to TRBD1 (6 bases). Germline-derived CDR1 and CDR2 are MNHNS and SASEGT. V lost 5 bases, J lost 5 bases, and 10 bases lay in between. CDR3 length equals 12 residues. CDR3 coding DNA: TGTGCCAGCAGTTTACAGGGCAACGAGCAGTACTTC. Amino acids: CASSLQGNEQYF.

This chain joins TRBV6-1 and TRBJ1-1; D call uncertain. The germline CDR1 and CDR2 sequences are MNHNS and SASEGT. V lost 3 bases to trimming and J lost 5 bases, with 10 bases between them. There are 13 residues in the CDR3. CDR3 coding DNA: TGTGCCAGCAGTGACACGGTGCGGACTGAAGCTTTCTTT. Its protein is CASSDTVRTEAFF.